The clone carrying this T cell receptor (beta chain) has more than one count but fewer than ten. Its specificity is not known. Lacking the conserved final phenylalanine or tryptophan, this CDR3 likely reflects a read error. CDR1 and CDR2 from the germline V gene are DFQATT and SNEGSKA (reference sequence). The V and J ends lost 7 bases and 5 bases respectively, with 23 bases between them. The CDR3 runs 15 residues. TCRdb re-called the 5' RACE reads with MiXCR, one entry per CDR3 protein. The sample has around 530,000 distinct CDR3 sequences, less than 25% seen once. This sample stems from a study of T-cell memory formation after mild COVID-19. Overall study: TCR clusters showed largely donor specificity. Study-level points and caveats: Clones contracting day 15 to 85 were balanced CD4/CD8; later expanders leaned CD4+.

Material: PBMCs or a T cell subset sorted from them (not recorded which). The receptor comes from an adult woman who had mild COVID-19 (a few samples of this study predate the infection). Cell type and time point are not known. This chain links TRBV20-1 with TRBJ2-5; D call uncertain. The CDR3 bases are TGCAGTGGGGCTCGAATAGTAGGTTTCTTGGAGACCCAGTACTTA. Translated, it gives CSGARIVGFLETQYL.